This TCR beta chain emerged from a study of T cells in Graves' hyperthyroidism and ophthalmopathy (dated by TCRdb to between 2017 and 2020). Describing the broader study: Peripheral blood was collected at initial diagnosis, before any treatment. TCR V-J signatures able to tell the groups apart were searched for in a discovery cohort of around 95 patients, of whom more than 40 had Graves' ophthalmopathy and roughly 57 had stable Graves' hyperthyroidism. An independent validation cohort of around 19 hyperthyroidism patients and 17 patients who later progressed to ophthalmopathy tested prospective prediction of ophthalmopathy. The roughly 100 discovery patients were divided at random into training and test sets in a 7:3 ratio. In roughly six Graves' hyperthyroidism patients, the study also compared T-cell repertoires from thyroid tissue with T-cell repertoires from blood. Once sampling was done, hyperthyroidism patients were given methimazole at a starting dose of 30 mg daily, whereas ophthalmopathy patients were given high-dose intravenous methylprednisolone. TCR Vbeta CDR3 sequencing of 130 to 150 peripheral blood samples (43 ophthalmopathy, under 80 hyperthyroidism and about 17 progressor patients) is reported in the paper.

In the germline V gene (reference sequence), CDR1 corresponds to DFQATT and CDR2 to SNEGSKA. The germline V and J ends show losses of 1 base and 2 bases respectively, and no gene match explains 4 bases of the junction. Reading from cysteine to phenylalanine, the CDR3 counts 15 amino acids. CDR3 DNA is the only sequence kept; it has 45 bases, read in frame from the first base. TCR beta CDR3 regions were amplified from RNA transcripts. The TCR CDR3 was subjected to a first round of RT-PCR using the HTBI primer set and the Qiagen OneStep RT-PCR kit. Libraries were constructed in a second round of multiplex PCR, after which size selection and purification were carried out. The libraries were sequenced on an Illumina HiSeq2000 using paired-end 100 bp reads. The published analysis was carried out like this. SOAPnuke was used to process the raw data, with reads discarded if the reads contained adapters or uncalled bases, had a mean Phred below 15, or lacked an exact constant-primer or identifier match. High-quality paired reads were merged using COPE v1.2.5, and each unique nucleotide sequence was defined as a clonotype. Clonotypes were aligned to IMGT TRBV, TRBD and TRBJ reference segments using MiTCR v1.1. The analysis was restricted to V-J combinations with a frequency above 0.0001, which together covered 99% to 99.2% of the repertoires. A TCS score was defined as the ratio between F50 (clonal expansion) and ExV (chaos), using BLOSUM62-based TCRdist between CDR3 peptides within each V-J. Welch's t-statistics and random forest reduced roughly 540 V-J features to 10 to 15, which were used in a naive Bayes classifier (R e1071). TCRdb reprocessing: public reads trimmed at Q25 with fastp, clones called with MiXCR, in-frame beta chains kept. Rows are unified per CDR3 protein, each entry keeping the most common DNA and genes. It is TCRdb's table, rather than the study itself, that gives the V and J calls and clone size. This sample has roughly 360,000 distinct CDR3 sequences in its table, and roughly 14% of those were observed once. About a fifth of the sample rests with the top ten.

Remarks on this clonotype: It has no known antigen specificity. The input lacks base qualities; no much larger clone sits a single base away.

The investigation overall reported the following: Sample size was not statistically predetermined, and blinding of investigators to group allocation was not performed. During validation, the model predicted progression to ophthalmopathy a median of roughly six months ahead of onset, with almost 71% sensitivity and 72% to 80% specificity. Most expanded thyroid clonotypes (frequency above 0.001) were also detected in blood, suggesting blood repertoires may reflect thyroid immune responses. A 13 V-J signature model separated ophthalmopathy from stable hyperthyroidism, with approximately 87% sensitivity and 81.08% specificity in cross-validation and 80%/75% in testing.

The hyperthyroidism patients were between 18 and 65 years old and newly diagnosed, with a disease duration of less than 2 months. The study excluded patients with uncontrolled infections, other autoimmune diseases, pregnancy or lactation. Diagnoses were established on the basis of clinical symptoms, serum thyroxine and TRAb, thyroid ultrasound, and orbital computed tomography. Blood from progressor patients was drawn when they were first diagnosed with hyperthyroidism, before any ophthalmopathy symptoms appeared. Ficoll-Paque density gradient centrifugation was used to isolate PBMCs from around 10 ml of fresh peripheral blood. Patients classed as progressors first received a Graves' hyperthyroidism diagnosis and then went on to develop ophthalmopathy during follow-up. Total RNA was extracted using Trizol reagent, and RNA quality was assessed on an Agilent 2100 Bioanalyzer.

This chain joins TRBV20-1 to TRBJ2-2, with 7 middle bases fitting TRBD1. The specimen was blood. The sequence derives from a man younger than 40 with Graves' hyperthyroidism that later progressed to Graves' ophthalmopathy. The base sequence is TGCAGTGCTAGAGGCCGGGACAGTAACACCGGGGAGCTGTTTTTT. Translated, this is CSARGRDSNTGELFF.